Listed here are 6 T cell receptor beta chains from one sample, sequenced in a study of metastatic and nonmetastatic thyroid tumors. Not a single patient had been given any form of treatment at any point before undergoing thyroid surgery. Through MiXCR, TCRdb re-clonotyped the PCR reads. The table lists more than 85,000 clones, 8.6% of them singletons. Sequenced material: blood. The receptor source for this set is a female donor with papillary thyroid cancer or a benign thyroid nodule (not recorded which). Some clones in this sample may be carry-over from other donors' samples.

The chain is built from TRBV13 and TRBJ2-7, with 13 bases that match TRBD2. Germline assignment: CDR1 PRHDT and CDR2 FYEKMQ (reference sequence). The CDR3 runs to 18 residues. V dropped 4 bases and J dropped 1; count of bases not matched to a gene: 10. CDR3 sequence (DNA): TGTGCCAGCAGCTACAGACTAGCGGGGGGCCACCTTTCCTACGAGCAGTACTTC. Translation gives CASSYRLAGGHLSYEQYF. The variable domain in full, with the rest retrieved from reference TRBV13 and TRBJ2-7, is AAGVIQSPRHLIKEKRETATLKCYPIPRHDTVYWYQQGPGQDPQFLISFYEKMQSDKGSIPDRFSAQQFSDYHSELNMSSLELGDSALYFCASSYRLAGGHLSYEQYFGPGTRLTVT.

This clone was detected ten times or more. The chain combines TRBV12-3 or TRBV12-4 with TRBJ1-1; D unclear. V lost 2 bases to trimming and J lost 5 bases, with 9 bases between them. The CDR3 spans 13 residues. CDR3 sequence reads: CASSLPGWTEAFF. The CDR3 DNA reads TGTGCCAGCAGTTTACCGGGATGGACTGAAGCTTTCTTT.

Many counts were recorded for this clone. The V and J genes are TRBV11-3 and TRBJ1-3; perhaps TRBD1 as D (5 bases). Germline lookup yields CDR1 SGHNT and CDR2 YENEEA. There are 13 residues in the CDR3. Trimming shortened V by 5 bases and J by 2 bases, and 7 bases separated the two germline ends. The CDR3: CASSTGPGNTIYF. The CDR3 DNA is TGTGCCAGCAGCACGGGACCTGGAAACACCATATATTTT.

This clone was counted ten times or more. The V and J genes are TRBV5-1 and TRBJ1-3; possibly TRBD1 for D (5 bases). Trimming pared 3 bases from V and 2 bases from J, leaving 15 bases between. The CDR3 is 16 residues long. Germline assignment: CDR1 SGHRS and CDR2 YFSETQ. This chain's CDR3 is CASSSSGGRTGNTIYF. In nucleotides, the CDR3 is TGCGCCAGCAGCTCGTCCGGGGGGAGAACTGGAAACACCATATATTTT.

The sample holds many counts of this clone. The chain carries TRBV3-1 and TRBJ1-3, with D perhaps TRBD1 (5 bases). Trimming removed 4 bases at V and 11 bases at J, with 12 bases between. This CDR3 region has 12 residues. CDR1 and CDR2 (germline): LGHDT, YNNKEL (reference sequence). The CDR3 protein is CASSLGGRAIYF. CDR3 bases: TGTGCCAGCAGCCTTGGGGGAAGGGCCATATATTTT. The full variable domain, completed using reference TRBV3-1 and TRBJ1-3, is DTAVSQTPKYLVTQMGNDKSIKCEQNLGHDTMYWYKQDSKKFLKIMFSYNNKELIINETVPNRFSPKSPDKAHLNLHINSLELGDSAVYFCASSLGGRAIYFGEGSWLTVV.

This clone was seen repeatedly, ten times or more. V and J are TRBV20-1 and TRBJ1-5; 10 bases match TRBD1. The CDR3 is 12 amino acids. V was pared by 5 bases and J by 9 bases, with 4 bases of the junction left unmatched. CDR1 is DFQATT, CDR2 SNEGSKA, per germline (reference sequence). This CDR3 is CSAGQGGGPQHF. The CDR3, as DNA: TGCAGTGCTGGACAGGGGGGGGGGCCCCAGCATTTT.